These 21 T cell receptor beta chains came from one sample sequenced in a study of blood T cell repertoires in COVID-19 (TCRdb year 2020). Library construction relied on the immunoSEQ multiplex PCR assay. TCRdb took over this immuneACCESS table, retaining in-frame rearrangements with V and J assigned. Such tables are incomplete; in checked studies, under half of the missing clones stem from an unresolved V gene, and the remainder is unexplained. Recorded for this sample are about 49,000 clones; approximately 80% of them occurred a single time. Clones ranked in the top ten supply 43% of the sample. Sample: peripheral blood. All receptors come from a man between 65 and 80 years old with active or convalescent COVID-19.

This clone was seen once. The chain couples TRBV7-2 to TRBJ2-5; 11 bases map to TRBD2. The CDR3 contains 15 residues. Germline trimming cut 6 bases from V and 1 base from J; bases unmatched to any gene: 4. From germline, CDR1 is SGHTA and CDR2 FQGNSA. For the CDR3, the DNA is TGTGCCAGCAGGCCGACTAGCGGGACCCAAGAGACCCAGTACTTC. Translated, it gives CASRPTSGTQETQYF.

V and J are TRBV19 and TRBJ2-1, with 9 bases aligning to TRBD1. CDR1 is LNHDA, CDR2 SQIVND, per germline (reference sequence). The CDR3 spans 15 residues. After removal of 6 bases from V and 4 bases from J, the junction contained 7 bases not matched to a gene. The DNA of the CDR3 is TGTGCCAGTAGCCGCGGGACAGGGACGTACAATGAGCAGTTCTTC. Its translation: CASSRGTGTYNEQFF.

The DNA for the CDR3 is TGCAGCGGACAGGGGCAAACAGATACGCAGTATTTT. Encoded protein: CSGQGQTDTQYF. The rearrangement uses TRBV29-1 and TRBJ2-3; 8 nucleotides line up with TRBD1. CDR1 SQVTM and CDR2 ANQGSEA come from the germline V gene. This CDR3 comprises 12 residues. Germline trimming cut 7 bases from V and 3 bases from J; bases unmatched to any gene: 3.

The rearrangement joins TRBV19 to TRBJ1-1; TRBD1 aligns across 8 bases. The J segment lost 4 bases and the V segment lost 5 bases, leaving 6 bases of the junction unmatched. Germline V gene lookup returns CDR1 LNHDA and CDR2 SQIVND (reference sequence). This CDR3 spans 14 amino acids. In nucleotides, the CDR3 is TGTGCCAGTAGTGGACAGGGCGTGGGCACTGAAGCTTTCTTT. It encodes CASSGQGVGTEAFF.

This clone was counted a single time. The chain joins TRBV19 to TRBJ2-7; the match to TRBD2 covers 15 bases. In germline, CDR1 is LNHDA, CDR2 SQIVND (reference sequence). This CDR3 comprises 15 residues. The V and J ends lost 5 bases and 5 bases, in that order; junction bases with no gene match: 4. The CDR3 protein is CASSGTSGGNDEQYF. In DNA form, the CDR3 reads TGTGCCAGTAGTGGGACTAGCGGGGGGAACGACGAGCAGTACTTC. Full variable domain (missing parts from reference TRBV19 and TRBJ2-7): DGGITQSPKYLFRKEGQNVTLSCEQNLNHDAMYWYRQDPGQGLRLIYYSQIVNDFQKGDIAEGYSVSREKKESFPLTVTSAQKNPTAFYLCASSGTSGGNDEQYFGPGTRLTVT.

This chain connects TRBV11-2 to TRBJ2-2, with D perhaps matching TRBD2 (5 bases). The V and J ends lost 3 bases and 5 bases respectively, with 10 bases between them. This CDR3 comprises 14 residues. The germline V gene has CDR1 SGHAT and CDR2 FQNNGV. The CDR3: CASSLHGVTGELFF. The CDR3 coding sequence is TGTGCCAGCAGCTTGCACGGGGTTACCGGGGAGCTGTTTTTT.

This clone was observed a handful of times. The chain recombines TRBV13 with TRBJ2-4, with D perhaps matching TRBD2 (7 bases). There are 18 residues in the CDR3. Per germline, CDR1 PRHDT and CDR2 FYEKMQ (reference sequence). The V end lost 0 bases, the J end lost 2 bases, and 17 bases lay between the germline ends. CDR3 in amino acids: CASSLGLTRGASKNIQYF. CDR3 nucleotides: TGTGCCAGCAGCTTAGGCCTAACCCGGGGGGCGTCCAAAAACATTCAGTACTTC.

The chain couples TRBV21-1 to TRBJ1-4; TRBD1, the D gene given by the table, was not confirmed from the DNA. TRBV21-1 is a known pseudogene. This CDR3 spans 18 amino acids. In DNA, the CDR3 is TGTGCCAGCAGCCAGGGGACAGGGAATAATCCTTACGGTGAAAAACTGTTTTTT. Translating it yields CASSQGTGNNPYGEKLFF.

This chain joins TRBV6-6 and TRBJ1-2, with 8 bases that match TRBD1. The CDR3 covers 13 residues. With V trimmed by 6 bases and J by 7 bases, 7 bases remained unmatched. Germline-derived CDR1 and CDR2 are MNHNY and SVGAGI (reference sequence). CDR3 sequence (DNA): TGTGCCAGCAGCCCCGGACAGGGCGGTGGCTACACCTTC. Amino acid sequence: CASSPGQGGGYTF.

V gene TRBV24-1 combines with J gene TRBJ2-3; TRBD1 agrees at 11 bases. The CDR3 is made up of 16 amino acids. V shed 12 bases and J 0 bases; nucleotides not matched to a gene: 10. The germline CDR1 and CDR2 sequences are KGHDR and SFDVKD. CDR3 amino acids: CAARDRGSVSTDTQYF. In DNA form, the CDR3 reads TGTGCCGCCCGGGACAGGGGGAGTGTGAGCACAGATACGCAGTATTTT.

This chain links TRBV24-1 with TRBJ1-2; D gene uncertain. The germline V gene encodes CDR1 KGHDR and CDR2 SFDVKD. Trimming shortened V by 2 bases and J by 1 base, and 7 bases separated the two germline ends. This CDR3 region has 14 residues. CDR3 DNA sequence: TGTGCCACCAGTGATTATGGCAGTAACTATGGCTACACCTTC. Encoded protein: CATSDYGSNYGYTF.

This clone was observed a few times. The chain links TRBV4-3 to TRBJ1-2; 7 nucleotides match TRBD1. Germline V gene lookup returns CDR1 LGHNA and CDR2 YSLEER. CDR3 size: 18 residues. The J segment lost 4 bases and the V segment lost 0 bases, leaving 14 bases of the junction unmatched. CDR3 residues: CASSQDWAGGSIGYGYTF. The CDR3 region has the DNA TGCGCCAGCAGCCAAGATTGGGCAGGGGGAAGTATCGGCTATGGCTACACCTTC.

A note on this clone: This sample also contains other DNA sequences that code for the same CDR3. J is TRBJ1-2 and V is TRBV7-9; D perhaps matches TRBD1 (5 bases). The CDR3 has 15 amino acids. The germline CDR1 and CDR2 sequences are SEHNR and FQNEAQ (reference sequence). V dropped 0 bases and J dropped 0 bases, with 8 bases sitting between them. The chain's CDR3 is CASSLAGGTNYGYTF. CDR3 in DNA: TGTGCCAGCAGCTTAGCCGGGGGTACTAACTATGGCTACACCTTC.

This clone was seen a handful of times. The chain has TRBV7-2 and TRBJ2-1; possible D gene TRBD2, 6 bases. V was clipped by 3 bases and J by 8 bases, with 14 bases between them. Germline V CDR1 and CDR2: SGHTA, FQGNSA. CDR3 size: 14 residues. The CDR3 nucleotides are TGTGCCAGCAGCTTGTTCGGGAGAACGGATGAGCAGTTCTTC. Translation: CASSLFGRTDEQFF.

This clone was found many times. V is TRBV18 and J is TRBJ2-7, with D perhaps TRBD2 (5 bases). Looked up from germline, CDR1 is KGHSH and CDR2 is LQKENI. Deletions cut 3 bases from V and 4 bases from J, with 13 bases between. The CDR3 has 14 residues. The CDR3 protein is CASSPGLAGYEQYF. The CDR3 DNA reads TGTGCCAGCTCACCTGGACTCGCCGGGTACGAGCAGTACTTC.

This chain joins TRBV11-2 and TRBJ1-1; D is undetermined. The CDR3 length is 13 residues. The germline CDR1 and CDR2 sequences are SGHAT and FQNNGV. Trimming removed 5 bases at V and 7 bases at J, with 14 bases between. CDR3 bases: TGTGCCAGCAGCCCCTTTCTATACGGTGAAGCTTTCTTT. Protein: CASSPFLYGEAFF.

The gene calls are TRBV29-1 and TRBJ1-2; D gene unclear. Germline-derived CDR1 and CDR2 are SQVTM and ANQGSEA. This CDR3 region has 11 residues. Trimming took off 3 bases at V and 4 bases at J, with 6 bases between the two ends. CDR3 sequence: CSVENSYGYTF. The DNA for the CDR3 is TGCAGCGTTGAGAACTCCTATGGCTACACCTTC.

This rearrangement joins TRBV7-8 to TRBJ2-2, with D perhaps TRBD1 (6 bases). The V gene's germline CDR1 is SGHVS and CDR2 FQNEAQ. V was pared by 4 bases and J by 0 bases, with 9 bases between. This CDR3 has 15 residues. CDR3: CASSWRTANTGELFF. The CDR3 nucleotides are TGTGCCAGCAGCTGGAGGACAGCGAACACCGGGGAGCTGTTTTTT. Filled out from reference TRBV7-8 and TRBJ2-2, the complete variable domain reads GAGVSQSPRYKVAKRGQDVALRCDPISGHVSLFWYQQALGQGPEFLTYFQNEAQLDKSGLPSDRFFAERPEGSVSTLKIQRTQQEDSAVYLCASSWRTANTGELFFGEGSRLTVL.

The chain has TRBV28 and TRBJ1-2; D perhaps matches TRBD1 (6 bases). The V and J ends lost 5 bases and 13 bases respectively, with 17 bases between them. The CDR3 has 12 amino acids. Germline CDR1 MDHEN, CDR2 SYDVKM. This CDR3 is CASSVRGGRGTF. CDR3 sequence (DNA): TGTGCCAGCAGTGTCCGGGGGGGCCGCGGCACCTTC.

The chain has TRBV30 and TRBJ2-7, with D perhaps matching TRBD1 (6 bases). V lost 2 bases, J lost 3 bases, and 20 bases lay in between. The CDR3 is 16 residues long. In germline, CDR1 is GTSNPN, CDR2 SVGIG (reference sequence). The DNA for the CDR3 is TGTGCCTGGAGTCCGCTGGGGTCGACAGGTTACTACGAGCAGTACTTC. This sequence encodes CAWSPLGSTGYYEQYF.

This clone came up many times. The genes are TRBV7-3 and TRBJ2-7; TRBD2 matches 9 bases. J was trimmed by 4 bases and V by 5 bases; bases with no gene match: 3. The CDR3 runs to 13 residues. The germline CDR1 and CDR2 sequences are SGHTA and FQGTGA. Here the CDR3 reads CASSRAGGYEQYF. The CDR3 coding sequence is TGTGCCAGCAGCCGTGCGGGGGGGTACGAGCAGTACTTC.